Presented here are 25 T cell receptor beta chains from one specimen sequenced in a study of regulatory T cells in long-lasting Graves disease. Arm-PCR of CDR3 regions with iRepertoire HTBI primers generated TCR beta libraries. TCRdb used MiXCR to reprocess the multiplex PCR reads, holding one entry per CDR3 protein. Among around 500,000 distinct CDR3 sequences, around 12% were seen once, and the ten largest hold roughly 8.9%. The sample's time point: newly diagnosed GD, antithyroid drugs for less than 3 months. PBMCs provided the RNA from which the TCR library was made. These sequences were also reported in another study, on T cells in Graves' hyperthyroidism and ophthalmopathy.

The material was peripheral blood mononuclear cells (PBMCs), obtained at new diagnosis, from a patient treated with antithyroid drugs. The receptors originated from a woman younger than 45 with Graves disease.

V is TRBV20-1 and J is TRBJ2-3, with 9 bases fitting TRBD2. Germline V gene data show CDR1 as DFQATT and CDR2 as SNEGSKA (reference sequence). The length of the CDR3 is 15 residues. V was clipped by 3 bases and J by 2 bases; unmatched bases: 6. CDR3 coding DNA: TGCAGTGCTAGGAAAGCGGGAGGCGACACAGATACGCAGTATTTT. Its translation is CSARKAGGDTDTQYF.

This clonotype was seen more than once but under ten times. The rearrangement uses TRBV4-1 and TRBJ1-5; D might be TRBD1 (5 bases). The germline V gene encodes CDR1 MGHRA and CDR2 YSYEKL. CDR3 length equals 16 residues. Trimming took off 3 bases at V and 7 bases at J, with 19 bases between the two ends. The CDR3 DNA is TGCGCCAGCAGCCACCCCCCGGCAGGGAGTTTGCAGCCCCAGCATTTT. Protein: CASSHPPAGSLQPQHF.

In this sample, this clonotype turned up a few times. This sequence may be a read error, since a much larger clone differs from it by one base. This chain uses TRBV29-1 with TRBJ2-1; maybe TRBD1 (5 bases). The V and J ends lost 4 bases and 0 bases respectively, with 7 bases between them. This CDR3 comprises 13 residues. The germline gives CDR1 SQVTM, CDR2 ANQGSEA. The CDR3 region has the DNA TGCAGCGTTGCCGACAGCTCCTACAATGAGCAGTTCTTC. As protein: CSVADSSYNEQFF.

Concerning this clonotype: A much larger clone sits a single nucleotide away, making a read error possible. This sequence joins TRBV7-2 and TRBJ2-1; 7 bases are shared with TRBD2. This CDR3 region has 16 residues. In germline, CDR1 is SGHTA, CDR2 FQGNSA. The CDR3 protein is CASSSFGGVSHNEQFF. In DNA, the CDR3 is TGTGCCAGCAGCTCCTTTGGGGGGGTCTCCCACAATGAGCAGTTCTTC.

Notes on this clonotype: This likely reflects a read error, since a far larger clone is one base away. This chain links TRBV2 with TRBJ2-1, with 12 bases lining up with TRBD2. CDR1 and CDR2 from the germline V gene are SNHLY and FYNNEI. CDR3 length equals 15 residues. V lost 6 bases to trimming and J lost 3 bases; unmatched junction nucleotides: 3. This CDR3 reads CASSSSGRDYNEQFF. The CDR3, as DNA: TGTGCCAGCAGCTCTAGCGGGAGGGACTACAATGAGCAGTTCTTC.

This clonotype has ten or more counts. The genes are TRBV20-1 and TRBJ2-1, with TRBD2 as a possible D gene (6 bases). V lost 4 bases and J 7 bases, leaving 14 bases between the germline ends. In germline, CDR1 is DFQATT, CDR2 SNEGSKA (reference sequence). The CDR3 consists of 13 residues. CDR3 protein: CSATSRGLNEQFF. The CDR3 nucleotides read TGCAGTGCTACTAGCCGGGGACTTAATGAGCAGTTCTTC.

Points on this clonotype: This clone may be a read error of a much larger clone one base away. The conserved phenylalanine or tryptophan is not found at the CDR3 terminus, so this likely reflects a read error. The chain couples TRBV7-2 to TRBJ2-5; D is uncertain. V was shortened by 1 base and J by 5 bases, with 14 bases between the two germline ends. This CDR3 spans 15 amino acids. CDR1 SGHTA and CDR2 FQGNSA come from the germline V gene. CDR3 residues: CASSLVYWGGETQYS. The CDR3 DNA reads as TGTGCCAGCAGCTTAGTTTATTGGGGTGGGGAGACCCAGTACTCC.

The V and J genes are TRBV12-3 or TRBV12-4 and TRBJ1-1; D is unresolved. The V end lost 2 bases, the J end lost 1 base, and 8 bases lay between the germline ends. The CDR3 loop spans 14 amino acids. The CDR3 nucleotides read TGTGCCAGCAGTTTAATATCTCCGAACACTGAAGCTTTCTTT. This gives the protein CASSLISPNTEAFF.

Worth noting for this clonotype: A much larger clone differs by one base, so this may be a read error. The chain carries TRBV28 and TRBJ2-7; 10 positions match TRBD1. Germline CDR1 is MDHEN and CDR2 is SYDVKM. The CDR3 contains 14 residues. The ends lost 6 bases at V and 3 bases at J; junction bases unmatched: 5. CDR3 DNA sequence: TGTGCCAGCAGGCCCGGGACAGGGGACTACGAGCAGTACTTC. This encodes CASRPGTGDYEQYF.

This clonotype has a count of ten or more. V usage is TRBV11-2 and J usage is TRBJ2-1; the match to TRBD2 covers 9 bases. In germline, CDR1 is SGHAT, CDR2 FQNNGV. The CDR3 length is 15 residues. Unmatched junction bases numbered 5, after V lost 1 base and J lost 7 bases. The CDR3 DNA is TGTGCCAGCAGCTTAGGGGCGGGAGGGCCGAATGAGCAGTTCTTC. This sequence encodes CASSLGAGGPNEQFF.

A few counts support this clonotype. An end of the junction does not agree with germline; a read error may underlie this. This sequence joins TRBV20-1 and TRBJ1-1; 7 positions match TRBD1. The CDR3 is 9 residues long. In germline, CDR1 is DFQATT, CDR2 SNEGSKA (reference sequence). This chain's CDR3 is CSAGQVPPF. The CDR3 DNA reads TGCAGTGCTGGACAGGTACCCCCGTTT.

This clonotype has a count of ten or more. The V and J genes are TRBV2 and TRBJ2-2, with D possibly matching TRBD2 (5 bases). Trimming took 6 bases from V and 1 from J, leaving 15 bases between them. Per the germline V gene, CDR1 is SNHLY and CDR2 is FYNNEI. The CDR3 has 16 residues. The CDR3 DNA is TGTGCCAGCAGCGCAGACGGGGTACGGAACACCGGGGAGCTGTTTTTT. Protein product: CASSADGVRNTGELFF.

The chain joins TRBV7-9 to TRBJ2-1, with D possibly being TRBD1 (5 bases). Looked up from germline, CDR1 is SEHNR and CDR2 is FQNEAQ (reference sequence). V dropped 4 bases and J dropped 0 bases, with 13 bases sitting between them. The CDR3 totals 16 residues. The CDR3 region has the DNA TGTGCCAGCAGCTCCAGGGTGTCCTCCTCCTACAATGAGCAGTTCTTC. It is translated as CASSSRVSSSYNEQFF.

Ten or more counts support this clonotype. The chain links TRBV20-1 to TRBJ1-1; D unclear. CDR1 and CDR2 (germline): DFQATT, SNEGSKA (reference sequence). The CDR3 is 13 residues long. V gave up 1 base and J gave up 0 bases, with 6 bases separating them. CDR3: CSARATLNTEAFF. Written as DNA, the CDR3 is TGCAGTGCTAGAGCGACGCTGAACACTGAAGCTTTCTTT.

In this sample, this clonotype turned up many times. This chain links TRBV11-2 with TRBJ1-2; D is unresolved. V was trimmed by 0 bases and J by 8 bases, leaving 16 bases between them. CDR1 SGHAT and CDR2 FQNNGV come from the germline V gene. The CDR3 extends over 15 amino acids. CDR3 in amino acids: CASSLEFRAFRGYTF. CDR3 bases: TGTGCCAGCAGCTTAGAGTTTCGGGCCTTTCGGGGCTACACCTTC.

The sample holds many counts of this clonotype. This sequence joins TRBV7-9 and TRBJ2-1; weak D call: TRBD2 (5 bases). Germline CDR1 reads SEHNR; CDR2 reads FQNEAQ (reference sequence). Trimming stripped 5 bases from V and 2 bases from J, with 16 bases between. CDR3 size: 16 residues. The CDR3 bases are TGTGCCAGCAGCCGACCGGAACGGGATACCTACAATGAGCAGTTCTTC. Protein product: CASSRPERDTYNEQFF.

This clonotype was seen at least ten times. The CDR3 sequence: CSARGLADSYEQYF. The CDR3 DNA sequence: TGCAGTGCTAGAGGACTAGCGGACTCCTACGAGCAGTACTTC. The chain links TRBV20-1 to TRBJ2-7; 9 nucleotides agree with TRBD2. This CDR3 has 14 residues. In germline, CDR1 is DFQATT, CDR2 SNEGSKA (reference sequence). J gave up 0 bases and V 1 base, and 1 base lay outside the gene matches.

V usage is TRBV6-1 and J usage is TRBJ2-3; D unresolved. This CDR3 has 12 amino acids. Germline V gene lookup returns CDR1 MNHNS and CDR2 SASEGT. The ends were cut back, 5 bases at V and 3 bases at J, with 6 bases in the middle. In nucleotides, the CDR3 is TGTGCCAGCAGTACACAGACAGATACGCAGTATTTT. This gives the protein CASSTQTDTQYF.

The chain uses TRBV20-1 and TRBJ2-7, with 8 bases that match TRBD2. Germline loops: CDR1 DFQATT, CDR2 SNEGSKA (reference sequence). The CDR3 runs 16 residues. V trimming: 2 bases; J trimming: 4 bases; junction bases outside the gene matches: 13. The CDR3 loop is CSARSVGRLAGYEQYF. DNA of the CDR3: TGCAGTGCTAGATCCGTCGGGCGTCTAGCGGGTTACGAGCAGTACTTC.

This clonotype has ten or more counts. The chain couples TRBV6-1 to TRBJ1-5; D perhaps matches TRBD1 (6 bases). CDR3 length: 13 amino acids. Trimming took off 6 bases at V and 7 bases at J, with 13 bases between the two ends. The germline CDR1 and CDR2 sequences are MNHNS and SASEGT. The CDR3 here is CASRDTGIQPQHF. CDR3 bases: TGTGCCAGCAGGGATACAGGGATACAGCCCCAGCATTTT.

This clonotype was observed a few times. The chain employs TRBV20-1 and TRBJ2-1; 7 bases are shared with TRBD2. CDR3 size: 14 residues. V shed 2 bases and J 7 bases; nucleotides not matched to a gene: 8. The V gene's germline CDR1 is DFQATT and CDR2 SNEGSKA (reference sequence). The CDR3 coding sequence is TGCAGTGCTAGAATTGCGGGAGAGGGAAATGAGCAGTTCTTC. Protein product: CSARIAGEGNEQFF.

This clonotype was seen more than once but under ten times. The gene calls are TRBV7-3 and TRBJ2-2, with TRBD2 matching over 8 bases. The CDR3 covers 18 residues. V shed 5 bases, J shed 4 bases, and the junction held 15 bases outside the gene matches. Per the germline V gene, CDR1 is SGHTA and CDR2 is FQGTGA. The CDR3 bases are TGTGCCAGCAGCCTCCCCGCGGGGAGCGGGAGAGGCACCGGGGAGCTGTTTTTT. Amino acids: CASSLPAGSGRGTGELFF. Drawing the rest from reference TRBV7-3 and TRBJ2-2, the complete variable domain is GAGVSQTPSNKVTEKGKYVELRCDPISGHTALYWYRQSLGQGPEFLIYFQGTGAADDSGLPNDRFFAVRPEGSVSTLKIQRTERGDSAVYLCASSLPAGSGRGTGELFFGEGSRLTVL.

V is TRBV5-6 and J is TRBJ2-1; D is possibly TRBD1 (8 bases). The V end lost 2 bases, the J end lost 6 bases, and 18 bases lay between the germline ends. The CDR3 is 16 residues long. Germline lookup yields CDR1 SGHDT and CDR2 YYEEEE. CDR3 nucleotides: TGTGCCAGCAGCTTCGGACAGGGACTACAAGGCAATGAGCAGTTCTTC. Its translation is CASSFGQGLQGNEQFF.

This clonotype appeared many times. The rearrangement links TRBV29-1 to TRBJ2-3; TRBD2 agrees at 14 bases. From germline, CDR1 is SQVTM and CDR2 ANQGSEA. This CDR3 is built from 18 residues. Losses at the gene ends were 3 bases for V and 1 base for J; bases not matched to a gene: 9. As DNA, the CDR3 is TGCAGCGTTGAGGGACTAGCGGGAGCTTTCCTGCGCACAGATACGCAGTATTTT. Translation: CSVEGLAGAFLRTDTQYF.

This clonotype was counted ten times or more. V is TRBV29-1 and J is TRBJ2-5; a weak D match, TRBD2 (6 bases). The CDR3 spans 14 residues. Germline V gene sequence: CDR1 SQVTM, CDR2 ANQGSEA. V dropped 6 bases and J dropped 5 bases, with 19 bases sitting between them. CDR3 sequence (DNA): TGCAGCGTAGCTACTAGCTTGAGAGGGGAGACCCAGTACTTC. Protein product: CSVATSLRGETQYF. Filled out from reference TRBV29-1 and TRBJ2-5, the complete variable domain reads SAVISQKPSRDICQRGTSLTIQCQVDSQVTMMFWYRQQPGQSLTLIATANQGSEATYESGFVIDKFPISRPNLTFSTLTVSNMSPEDSSIYLCSVATSLRGETQYFGPGTRLLVL.